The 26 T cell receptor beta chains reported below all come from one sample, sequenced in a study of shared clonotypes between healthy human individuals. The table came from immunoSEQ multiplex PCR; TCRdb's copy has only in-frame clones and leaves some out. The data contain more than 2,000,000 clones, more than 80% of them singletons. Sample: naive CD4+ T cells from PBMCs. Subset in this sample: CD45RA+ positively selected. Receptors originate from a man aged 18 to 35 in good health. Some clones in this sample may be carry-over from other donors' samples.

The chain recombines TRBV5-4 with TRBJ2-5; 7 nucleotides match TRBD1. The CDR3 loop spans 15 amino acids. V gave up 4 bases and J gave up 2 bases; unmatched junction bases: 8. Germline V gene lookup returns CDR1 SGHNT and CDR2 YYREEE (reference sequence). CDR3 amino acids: CASSQRTGTQETQYF. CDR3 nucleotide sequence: TGTGCCAGCAGCCAAAGGACAGGAACTCAAGAGACCCAGTACTTC.

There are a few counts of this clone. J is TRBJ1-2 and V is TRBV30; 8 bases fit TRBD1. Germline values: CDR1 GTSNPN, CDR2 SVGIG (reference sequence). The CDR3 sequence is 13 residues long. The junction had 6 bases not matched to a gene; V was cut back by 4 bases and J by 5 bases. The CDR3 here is CAWNQGARYGYTF. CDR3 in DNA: TGTGCCTGGAATCAGGGGGCGAGGTATGGCTACACCTTC.

The CDR3 DNA is TGTGCCAGCAGCGCCTCCGGGACCCCCGGTCATGGCTACACCTTC. It yields the protein CASSASGTPGHGYTF. J is TRBJ1-2 and V is TRBV9; D possibly corresponds to TRBD1 (5 bases). Germline values: CDR1 SGDLS, CDR2 YYNGEE. Trimming pared 3 bases from V and 6 bases from J, leaving 18 bases between. The length of the CDR3 is 15 residues.

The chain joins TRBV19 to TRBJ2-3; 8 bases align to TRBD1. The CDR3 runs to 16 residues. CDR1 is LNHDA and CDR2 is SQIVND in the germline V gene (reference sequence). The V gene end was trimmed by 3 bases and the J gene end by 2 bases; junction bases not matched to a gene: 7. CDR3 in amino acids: CASSIQGAGLTDTQYF. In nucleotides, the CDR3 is TGTGCCAGTAGTATTCAGGGGGCGGGACTCACAGATACGCAGTATTTT.

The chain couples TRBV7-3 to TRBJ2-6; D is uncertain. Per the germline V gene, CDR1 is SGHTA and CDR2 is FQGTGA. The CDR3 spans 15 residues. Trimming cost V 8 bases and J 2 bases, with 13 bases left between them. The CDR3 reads CASQNLVAGANVLTF. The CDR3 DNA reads TGTGCCAGCCAAAACCTAGTAGCTGGGGCCAACGTCCTGACTTTC.

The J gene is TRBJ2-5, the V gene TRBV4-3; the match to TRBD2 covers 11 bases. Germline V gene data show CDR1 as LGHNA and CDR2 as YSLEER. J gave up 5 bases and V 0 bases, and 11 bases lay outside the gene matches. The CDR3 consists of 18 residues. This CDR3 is CASSQDGNSGRAVETQYF. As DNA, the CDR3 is TGCGCCAGCAGCCAAGATGGCAATAGCGGGAGGGCCGTGGAGACCCAGTACTTC.

CDR3 region: CASSAMGQLYGYTF. The CDR3 DNA is TGTGCCAGCAGTGCTATGGGACAGCTTTATGGCTACACCTTC. The V gene is TRBV9, the J gene TRBJ1-2, with 7 bases identical to TRBD1. V lost 5 bases to trimming and J lost 5 bases; unmatched junction nucleotides: 9. Germline CDR1 and CDR2: SGDLS and YYNGEE. CDR3 size: 14 residues.

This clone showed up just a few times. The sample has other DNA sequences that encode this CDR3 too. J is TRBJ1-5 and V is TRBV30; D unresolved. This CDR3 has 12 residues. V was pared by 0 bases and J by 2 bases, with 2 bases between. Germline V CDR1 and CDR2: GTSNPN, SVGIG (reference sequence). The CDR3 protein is CAWSVGNQPQHF. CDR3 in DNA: TGTGCCTGGAGTGTAGGCAATCAGCCCCAGCATTTT.

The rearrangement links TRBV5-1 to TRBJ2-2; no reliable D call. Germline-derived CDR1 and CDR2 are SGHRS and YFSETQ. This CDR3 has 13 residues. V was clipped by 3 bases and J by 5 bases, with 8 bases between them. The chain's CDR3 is CASSSLGTGELFF. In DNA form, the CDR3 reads TGCGCCAGCAGCTCCCTGGGGACCGGGGAGCTGTTTTTT.

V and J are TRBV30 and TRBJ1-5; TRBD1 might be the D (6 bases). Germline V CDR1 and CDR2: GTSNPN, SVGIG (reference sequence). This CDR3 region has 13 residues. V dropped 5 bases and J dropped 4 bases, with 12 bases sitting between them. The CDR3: CAWGTRRNQPQHF. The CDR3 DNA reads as TGTGCCTGGGGGACAAGGCGAAATCAGCCCCAGCATTTT.

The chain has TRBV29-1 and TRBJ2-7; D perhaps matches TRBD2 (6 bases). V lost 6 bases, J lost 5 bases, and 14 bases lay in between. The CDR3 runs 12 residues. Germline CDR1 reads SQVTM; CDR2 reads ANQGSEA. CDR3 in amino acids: CSVTSGGNEQYF. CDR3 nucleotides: TGCAGCGTCACCAGCGGAGGGAACGAGCAGTACTTC.

CDR3 protein: CASSVSWTPRSEQYF. In DNA form, the CDR3 reads TGTGCCAGCAGCGTATCGTGGACACCGAGGTCCGAGCAGTACTTC. The rearrangement joins TRBV9 to TRBJ2-7; tentatively, D is TRBD1 (5 bases). Trimming removed 1 base at V and 6 bases at J, with 17 bases between. Germline V gives CDR1 SGDLS, CDR2 YYNGEE. The CDR3 covers 15 residues.

CDR3 sequence reads: CASSPPRWQPQHF. The CDR3 nucleotides are TGTGCCAGCAGCCCACCTCGGTGGCAGCCCCAGCATTTT. The chain employs TRBV6-1 and TRBJ1-5; D uncertain. The CDR3 extends over 13 amino acids. Germline assignment: CDR1 MNHNS and CDR2 SASEGT. V lost 6 bases, J lost 7 bases, and 13 bases lay in between.

The CDR3 loop is CASSLNSFPDTQYF. In DNA, the CDR3 is TGTGCCAGCAGCTTAAATTCATTCCCAGATACGCAGTATTTT. The genes are TRBV7-3 and TRBJ2-3; D not resolved. V lost 1 base and J 4 bases, leaving 9 bases between the germline ends. CDR3 length: 14 residues. Looked up from germline, CDR1 is SGHTA and CDR2 is FQGTGA.

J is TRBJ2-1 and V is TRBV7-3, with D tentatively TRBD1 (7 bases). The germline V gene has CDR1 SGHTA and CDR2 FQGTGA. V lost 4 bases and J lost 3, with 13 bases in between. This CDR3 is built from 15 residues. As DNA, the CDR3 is TGTGCCAGCAGCTACGCGGGACAGTTCTACAATGAGCAGTTCTTC. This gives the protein CASSYAGQFYNEQFF. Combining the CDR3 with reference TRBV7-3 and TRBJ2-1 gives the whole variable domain GAGVSQTPSNKVTEKGKYVELRCDPISGHTALYWYRQSLGQGPEFLIYFQGTGAADDSGLPNDRFFAVRPEGSVSTLKIQRTERGDSAVYLCASSYAGQFYNEQFFGPGTRLTVL.

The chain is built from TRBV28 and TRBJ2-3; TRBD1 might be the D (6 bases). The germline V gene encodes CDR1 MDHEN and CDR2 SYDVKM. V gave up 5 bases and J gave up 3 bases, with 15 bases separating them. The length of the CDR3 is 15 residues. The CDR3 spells CASSDQGTGTDTQYF. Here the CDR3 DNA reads TGTGCCAGCAGTGACCAGGGGACGGGTACAGATACGCAGTATTTT.

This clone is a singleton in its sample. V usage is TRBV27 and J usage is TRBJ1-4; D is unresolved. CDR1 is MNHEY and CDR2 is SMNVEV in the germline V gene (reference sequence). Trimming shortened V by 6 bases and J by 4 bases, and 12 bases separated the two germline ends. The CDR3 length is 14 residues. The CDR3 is CASSPRGYNEKLFF. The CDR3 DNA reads TGTGCCAGCAGCCCCCGAGGATATAATGAAAAACTGTTTTTT.

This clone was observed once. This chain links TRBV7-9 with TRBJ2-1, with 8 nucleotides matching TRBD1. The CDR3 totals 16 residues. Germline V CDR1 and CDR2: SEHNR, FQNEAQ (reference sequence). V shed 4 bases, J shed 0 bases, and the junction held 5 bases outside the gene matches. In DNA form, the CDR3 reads TGTGCCAGCAGCTCGGACAGGGTAAGCTCCTACAATGAGCAGTTCTTC. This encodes CASSSDRVSSYNEQFF.

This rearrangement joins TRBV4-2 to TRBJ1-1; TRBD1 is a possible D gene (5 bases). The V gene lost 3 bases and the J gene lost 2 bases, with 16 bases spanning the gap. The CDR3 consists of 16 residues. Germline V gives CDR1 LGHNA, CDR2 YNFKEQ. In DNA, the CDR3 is TGTGCCAGCAGCCAGGCCCCCGGGACCTTAAACACTGAAGCTTTCTTT. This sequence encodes CASSQAPGTLNTEAFF.

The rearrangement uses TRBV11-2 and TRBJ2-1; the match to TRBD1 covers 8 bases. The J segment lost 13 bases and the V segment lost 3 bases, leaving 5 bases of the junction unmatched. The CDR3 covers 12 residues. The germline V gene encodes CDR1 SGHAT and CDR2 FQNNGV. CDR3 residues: CASSLDRADQFF. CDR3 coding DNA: TGTGCCAGCAGCTTGGACAGGGCCGATCAGTTCTTC.

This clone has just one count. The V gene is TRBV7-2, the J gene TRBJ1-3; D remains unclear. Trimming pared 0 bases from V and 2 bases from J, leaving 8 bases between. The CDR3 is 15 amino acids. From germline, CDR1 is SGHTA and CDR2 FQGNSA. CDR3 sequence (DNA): TGTGCCAGCAGCTTAGCGTCAGGCCCTGGAAACACCATATATTTT. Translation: CASSLASGPGNTIYF.

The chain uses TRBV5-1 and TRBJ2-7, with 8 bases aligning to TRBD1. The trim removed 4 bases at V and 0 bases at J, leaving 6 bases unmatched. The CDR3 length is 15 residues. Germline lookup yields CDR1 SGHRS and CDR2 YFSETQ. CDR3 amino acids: CASSDQGASSYEQYF. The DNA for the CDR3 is TGCGCCAGCAGCGATCAGGGGGCCAGCTCCTACGAGCAGTACTTC. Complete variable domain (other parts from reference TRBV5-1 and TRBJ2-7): KAGVTQTPRYLIKTRGQQVTLSCSPISGHRSVSWYQQTPGQGLQFLFEYFSETQRNKGNFPGRFSGRQFSNSRSEMNVSTLELGDSALYLCASSDQGASSYEQYFGPGTRLTVT.

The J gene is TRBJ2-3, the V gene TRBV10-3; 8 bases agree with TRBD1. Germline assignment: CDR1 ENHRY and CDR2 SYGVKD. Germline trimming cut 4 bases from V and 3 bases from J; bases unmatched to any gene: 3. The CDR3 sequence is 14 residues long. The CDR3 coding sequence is TGTGCCATCAGTGGGGGACAGGTAACAGATACGCAGTATTTT. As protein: CAISGGQVTDTQYF.

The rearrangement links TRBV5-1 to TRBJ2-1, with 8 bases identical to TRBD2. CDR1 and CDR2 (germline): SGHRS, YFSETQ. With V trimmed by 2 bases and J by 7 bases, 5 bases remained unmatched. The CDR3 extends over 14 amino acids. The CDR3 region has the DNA TGCGCCAGCAGCTTAGGGCGGGAGGTAAATGAGCAGTTCTTC. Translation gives CASSLGREVNEQFF.

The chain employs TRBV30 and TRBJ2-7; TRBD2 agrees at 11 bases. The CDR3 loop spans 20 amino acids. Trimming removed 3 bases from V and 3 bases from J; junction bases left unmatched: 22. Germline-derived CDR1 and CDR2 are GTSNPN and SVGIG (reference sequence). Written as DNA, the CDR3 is TGTGCCTGGAGAGTTGGTATCAATCGATGGGTAGCGGGAGGGTTCTACGAGCAGTACTTC. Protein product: CAWRVGINRWVAGGFYEQYF.

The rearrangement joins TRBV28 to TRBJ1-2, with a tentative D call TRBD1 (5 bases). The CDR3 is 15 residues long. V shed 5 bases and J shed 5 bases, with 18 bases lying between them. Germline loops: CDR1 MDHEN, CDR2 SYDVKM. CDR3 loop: CASSVQTANFYGYTF. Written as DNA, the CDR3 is TGTGCCAGCAGTGTCCAGACAGCGAATTTTTATGGCTACACCTTC.